Following are 20 T cell receptor beta chains from one sample sequenced in a study of Tregs in tolerant kidney transplant recipients (dated 2019 in TCRdb). Transplants used related donors with nonmyeloablative bone marrow transplantation; mixed chimerism was transient in the human trials. Receptor libraries were prepared by the immunoSEQ multiplex PCR assay. TCRdb holds this immuneACCESS table with in-frame rearrangements only. Some clones are missing; in checked studies, unresolved V genes explain under half, and the rest has no known cause. This sample's table carries some 30,000 clones. Under 2% of the sample comes from the top ten. The sequenced sample was CD4+ T cells from blood (PBMCs), obtained 24 months after the transplant. These receptors were taken from a human patient who received a combined kidney and bone marrow transplant. Following a transplant, some T lymphocytes may have been derived from the graft donor.

As to this clone: The read halts 3 residues ahead of the CDR3 end, with the missing end drawn from the germline J gene. The chain uses TRBV10-2 and TRBJ1-2; D is possibly TRBD1 (6 bases). V lost 4 bases, J lost 5 bases, and 14 bases lay in between. Per germline, CDR1 WSHSY and CDR2 SAAADI. The CDR3 length is 14 residues. The CDR3 loop reads CASSAQGFEYGYTF. The covered CDR3 bases are TGCGCCAGCAGTGCACAGGGTTTTGAGTATGGC.

Regarding this clone: The observed sequence ends 3 residues before the CDR3 terminus, with the missing tail filled in from the germline J gene. The rearrangement joins TRBV7-8 to TRBJ2-1; D possibly corresponds to TRBD1 (6 bases). CDR1 and CDR2 from the germline V gene are SGHVS and FQNEAQ. The V gene lost 3 bases and the J gene lost 3 bases, with 15 bases spanning the gap. The CDR3 spans 16 residues. CDR3 sequence: CASSLLGTQDYNEQFF. Partial CDR3 DNA: TGTGCCAGCAGCTTGCTCGGGACACAGGACTACAATGAG.

A word on this clone: The DNA ends 3 residues before the CDR3 does, and the rest of the CDR3 is filled in from the germline J gene. The chain links TRBV7-8 to TRBJ2-3, with 10 nucleotides matching TRBD1. The trim removed 5 bases at V and 5 bases at J, leaving 10 bases unmatched. CDR1 is SGHVS and CDR2 is FQNEAQ in the germline V gene. The CDR3 has 16 residues. The DNA read from the CDR3 is TGTGCCAGCAGCACCGGGGACAGGGGAGTAGTAGATACG. Its protein is CASSTGDRGVVDT. In full, the CDR3 is CASSTGDRGVVDTQYF.

Note on this clone: The read ends 3 residues before the CDR3 terminus; that terminus is restored from the germline J gene. The rearrangement uses TRBV20-1 and TRBJ2-5; D call uncertain. V was clipped by 3 bases and J by 2 bases, with 7 bases between them. The CDR3 totals 12 residues. Germline loops: CDR1 DFQATT, CDR2 SNEGSKA (reference sequence). CDR3 bases read: TGCAGTGCTAGTTACAGACAAGAGACC. It is translated as CSASYRQET. The whole CDR3 sequence reads CSASYRQETQYF.

To note about this clone: From the germline J gene comes the end of the CDR3, since the read stops 3 residues before it. The J gene is TRBJ2-5, the V gene TRBV4-1; 8 bases fit TRBD2. V shed 3 bases and J 2 bases; nucleotides not matched to a gene: 8. CDR1 is MGHRA, CDR2 YSYEKL, per germline. This CDR3 has 16 amino acids. The part of the CDR3 DNA that was read is TGCGCCAGCAGCCATTTCGCGGGAGGTACGCAAGAGACC. Its protein is CASSHFAGGTQET. The whole CDR3 sequence reads CASSHFAGGTQETQYF.

The CDR3 sequence is CSGQPNPQSNYGYTF. The sequenced CDR3 bases are TGCAGTGGACAGCCCAATCCCCAATCTAACTATGGC. The gene calls are TRBV20-1 and TRBJ1-2; tentatively, D is TRBD1 (5 bases). The read ends 3 residues early relative to the CDR3; the germline J gene fills the gap. The CDR3 sequence is 15 residues long. Germline CDR1 is DFQATT and CDR2 is SNEGSKA (reference sequence). Trimming took off 7 bases at V and 0 bases at J, with 18 bases between the two ends.

About this clone itself: The read halts 3 residues ahead of the CDR3 end, with the missing end drawn from the germline J gene. The J gene is TRBJ1-6, the V gene TRBV6-1; D gene uncertain. Trimming removed 2 bases at V and 10 bases at J, with 12 bases between. Germline V lookup: CDR1 MNHNS, CDR2 SASEGT. The CDR3 contains 14 residues. CDR3 bases read: TGTGCCAGCAGTGAACAGGTGACGAGGTCACCC. Translation gives CASSEQVTRSP. The CDR3 as a whole reads CASSEQVTRSPLHF.

Concerning this clone: Read coverage stops 3 residues before the CDR3 terminus; the germline J gene supplies the remainder. J is TRBJ2-2 and V is TRBV29-1; TRBD2 aligns across 11 bases. Unmatched junction bases numbered 12, after V lost 5 bases and J lost 7 bases. The CDR3 is 16 residues long. CDR1 and CDR2 (germline): SQVTM, ANQGSEA. This CDR3 reads CSVQEEIAGGNGELFF. Incomplete CDR3 DNA: TGCAGCGTTCAGGAGGAGATAGCGGGAGGGAACGGGGAG.

Points on this clone: The read ends 3 residues early relative to the CDR3; the germline J gene fills the gap. The V call is TRBV5-1, the J call TRBJ1-1, with D possibly TRBD1 on 5 matching bases. Germline V gene data show CDR1 as SGHRS and CDR2 as YFSETQ. Trimming took off 2 bases at V and 1 base at J, with 12 bases between the two ends. The CDR3 runs 15 residues. CDR3: CASSFSGEQNTEAFF. The sequenced CDR3 bases are TGCGCCAGCAGCTTTTCGGGGGAACAGAACACTGAA. Full variable domain (remainder filled in from reference TRBV5-1 and TRBJ1-1): KAGVTQTPRYLIKTRGQQVTLSCSPISGHRSVSWYQQTPGQGLQFLFEYFSETQRNKGNFPGRFSGRQFSNSRSEMNVSTLELGDSALYLCASSFSGEQNTEAFFGQGTRLTVV.

About this clone: With the read ending 3 residues before the CDR3 end, the germline J gene is used to fill in that end. This rearrangement joins TRBV19 to TRBJ1-5, with a possible D match to TRBD1 (5 bases). Germline V gene data show CDR1 as LNHDA and CDR2 as SQIVND (reference sequence). Trimming took off 6 bases at V and 4 bases at J, with 16 bases between the two ends. There are 15 residues in the CDR3. Partial CDR3 DNA: TGTGCCAGTAGCGAAGGGGATCTTGAGAATCAGCCC. Protein product: CASSEGDLENQP. The entire CDR3 protein reads CASSEGDLENQPQHF. Supplemented by reference TRBV19 and TRBJ1-5, the full variable domain reads DGGITQSPKYLFRKEGQNVTLSCEQNLNHDAMYWYRQDPGQGLRLIYYSQIVNDFQKGDIAEGYSVSREKKESFPLTVTSAQKNPTAFYLCASSEGDLENQPQHFGDGTRLSIL.

As for this clone: The read ends 3 residues before the CDR3 terminus; that terminus is restored from the germline J gene. The chain recombines TRBV5-6 with TRBJ1-2, with D perhaps matching TRBD1 (6 bases). Trimming took off 6 bases at V and 4 bases at J, with 13 bases between the two ends. This CDR3 has 13 amino acids. Germline lookup yields CDR1 SGHDT and CDR2 YYEEEE. The CDR3 bases that were read are TGTGCCAGCACAGCTATAGGGGGCTATGGC. Protein product: CASTAIGGYG. The CDR3 reads in full as CASTAIGGYGYTF.

On this clone itself: Sequencing ends 3 residues short of the CDR3 end; the germline J gene provides the rest. This chain links TRBV20-1 with TRBJ2-7; 15 bases are a match to TRBD2. Germline CDR1 is DFQATT and CDR2 is SNEGSKA (reference sequence). Trimming removed 3 bases from V and 3 bases from J; junction bases left unmatched: 9. The CDR3 spans 17 residues. The CDR3 bases that were read are TGCAGTGCTAGCCCCGGACTAGCGGGAGGGGTCGACTACGAG. Protein sequence: CSASPGLAGGVDYE. The entire CDR3 protein is CSASPGLAGGVDYEQYF.

To note about this clone: The read finishes 3 residues shy of the CDR3 end, and the germline J gene is used to complete it. The chain combines TRBV5-6 with TRBJ2-1; D may be TRBD2 (7 bases). The CDR3 runs 15 residues. Germline V gene data show CDR1 as SGHDT and CDR2 as YYEEEE. V was cut by 1 base and J by 3 bases, with 11 bases left in between. The CDR3 bases that were read are TGTGCCAGCAGCTTGTTAGGGGGGGTCTACAATGAG. Its translation is CASSLLGGVYNE. The entire CDR3 sequence reads CASSLLGGVYNEQFF.

Frequency places this clone as medium-sized. The CDR3 goes on 3 residues after the read ends, and that part is filled in from the germline J gene. The chain combines TRBV30 with TRBJ2-2, with D perhaps matching TRBD2 (6 bases). Germline V CDR1 and CDR2: GTSNPN, SVGIG (reference sequence). The CDR3 is made up of 13 amino acids. V dropped 5 bases and J dropped 1 base, with 8 bases sitting between them. CDR3 DNA, as far as it was read: TGTGCCTGGGGGGGGAGGAACACCGGGGAG. This encodes CAWGGRNTGE. The complete CDR3 reads CAWGGRNTGELFF.

Points on this clone: The CDR3 extends 3 residues past the end of the read, so its final part is completed from the germline J gene. The chain joins TRBV5-1 to TRBJ2-2; 14 nucleotides align to TRBD2. The CDR3 runs 18 residues. The junction had 11 bases not matched to a gene; V was cut back by 4 bases and J by 6 bases. Germline V gene data show CDR1 as SGHRS and CDR2 as YFSETQ. The CDR3 sequence: CASSPGLAGVVEPGELFF. The covered CDR3 bases are TGCGCCAGCAGCCCGGGACTAGCGGGAGTAGTGGAGCCCGGGGAG.

Comment on this clone: The read gets to within 3 residues of the CDR3 end, and the germline J gene fills in the rest. The genes are TRBV28 and TRBJ2-1, with 8 bases lining up with TRBD2. The length of the CDR3 is 15 residues. CDR1 is MDHEN and CDR2 is SYDVKM in the germline V gene. V lost 3 bases, J lost 5 bases, and 6 bases stayed unmatched. The CDR3 DNA, read in part, is TGTGCCAGCAGTTTCGGTCTAGCGGGTAACAATGAG. It translates to CASSFGLAGNNE. From start to end, the CDR3 is CASSFGLAGNNEQFF.

CDR3 DNA (partial): TGCAGTGCTAGAGTACAGAACTCTGGAAACACC. Translating it yields CSARVQNSGNT. The entire CDR3 is CSARVQNSGNTIYF. The rearrangement links TRBV20-1 to TRBJ1-3; D call uncertain. Read data end 3 residues before the CDR3 end; the end is taken from the germline J gene. V was cut by 1 base and J by 0 bases, with 7 bases left in between. The CDR3 runs to 14 residues. Germline CDR1 and CDR2: DFQATT and SNEGSKA (reference sequence).

Note on this clone: Read data end 3 residues before the CDR3 end; the end is taken from the germline J gene. The chain uses TRBV20-1 and TRBJ2-7, with 9 bases lining up with TRBD1. The CDR3 covers 13 residues. With V trimmed by 7 bases and J by 3 bases, 7 bases remained unmatched. Germline V gives CDR1 DFQATT, CDR2 SNEGSKA (reference sequence). The covered CDR3 bases are TGCAGTGTTCCGGGACAGGGTCGCTACGAG. This sequence encodes CSVPGQGRYE. The entire CDR3 protein reads CSVPGQGRYEQYF.

The CDR3 sequence: CASSEASTIYF. The sequenced CDR3 bases are TGTGCCAGCAGTGAAGCCTCCACC. This chain uses TRBV2 with TRBJ1-3; D unclear. The read ends 3 residues before the CDR3 terminus; that terminus is restored from the germline J gene. Germline values: CDR1 SNHLY, CDR2 FYNNEI. V lost 0 bases to trimming and J lost 9 bases, with 3 bases between them. This CDR3 contains 11 residues. Together with reference TRBV2 and TRBJ1-3, the CDR3 gives the full variable domain: EPEVTQTPSHQVTQMGQEVILRCVPISNHLYFYWYRQILGQKVEFLVSFYNNEISEKSEIFDDQFSVERPDGSNFTLKIRSTKLEDSAMYFCASSEASTIYFGEGSWLTVV.

Turning to this clone: The CDR3 goes on 3 residues after the read ends, and that part is filled in from the germline J gene. The chain couples TRBV5-1 to TRBJ2-5, with D possibly TRBD2 on 6 matching bases. The CDR3 spans 15 residues. V lost 1 base and J lost 1, with 11 bases in between. Germline CDR1 reads SGHRS; CDR2 reads YFSETQ. Here the CDR3 reads CASSLWGESQETQYF. CDR3 DNA, as far as it was read: TGCGCCAGCAGCTTGTGGGGGGAGAGCCAAGAGACC.